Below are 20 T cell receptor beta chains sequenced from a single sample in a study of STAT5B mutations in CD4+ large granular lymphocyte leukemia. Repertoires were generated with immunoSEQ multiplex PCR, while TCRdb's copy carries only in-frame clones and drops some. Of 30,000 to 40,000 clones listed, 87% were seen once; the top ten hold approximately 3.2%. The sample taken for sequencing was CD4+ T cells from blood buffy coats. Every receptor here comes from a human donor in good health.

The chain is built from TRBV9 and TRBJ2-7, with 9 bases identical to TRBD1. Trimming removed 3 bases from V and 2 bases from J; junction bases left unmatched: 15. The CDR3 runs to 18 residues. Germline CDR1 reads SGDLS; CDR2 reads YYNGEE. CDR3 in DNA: TGTGCCAGCAGCGCCCTCGAGACGGTGGACAGGGGAGCCTACGAGCAGTACTTC. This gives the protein CASSALETVDRGAYEQYF.

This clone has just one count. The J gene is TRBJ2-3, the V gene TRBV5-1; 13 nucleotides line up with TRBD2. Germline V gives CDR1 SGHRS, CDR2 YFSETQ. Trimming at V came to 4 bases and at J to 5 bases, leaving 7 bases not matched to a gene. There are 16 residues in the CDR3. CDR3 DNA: TGCGCCAGCAGCCCGGGGACTAGCGGGACAATAGATACGCAGTATTTT. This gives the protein CASSPGTSGTIDTQYF.

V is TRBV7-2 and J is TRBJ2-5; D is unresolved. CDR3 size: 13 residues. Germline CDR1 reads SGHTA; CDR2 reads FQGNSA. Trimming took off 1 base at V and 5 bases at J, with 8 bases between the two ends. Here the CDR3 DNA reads TGTGCCAGCAGCTTAGGGAGTGCGGAGACCCAGTACTTC. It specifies CASSLGSAETQYF.

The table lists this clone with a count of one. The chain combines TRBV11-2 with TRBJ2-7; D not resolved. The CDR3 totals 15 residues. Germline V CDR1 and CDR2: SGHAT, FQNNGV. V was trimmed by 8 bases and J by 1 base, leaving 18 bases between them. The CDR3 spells CASGITDGLSYEQYF. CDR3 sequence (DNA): TGTGCCAGCGGCATCACGGATGGCCTTTCCTACGAGCAGTACTTC.

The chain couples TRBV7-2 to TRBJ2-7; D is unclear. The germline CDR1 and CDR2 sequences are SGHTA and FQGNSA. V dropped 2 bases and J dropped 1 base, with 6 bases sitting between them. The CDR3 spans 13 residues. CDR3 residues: CASSLPASYEQYF. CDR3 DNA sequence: TGTGCCAGCAGCTTACCCGCATCCTACGAGCAGTACTTC.

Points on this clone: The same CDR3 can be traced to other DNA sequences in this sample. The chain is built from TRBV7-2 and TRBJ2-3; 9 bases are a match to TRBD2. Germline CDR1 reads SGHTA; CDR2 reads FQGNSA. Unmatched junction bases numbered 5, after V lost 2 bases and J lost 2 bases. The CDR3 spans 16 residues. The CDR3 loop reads CASSLIAGGPTDTQYF. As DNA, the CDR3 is TGTGCCAGCAGCTTAATTGCGGGAGGGCCCACAGATACGCAGTATTTT.

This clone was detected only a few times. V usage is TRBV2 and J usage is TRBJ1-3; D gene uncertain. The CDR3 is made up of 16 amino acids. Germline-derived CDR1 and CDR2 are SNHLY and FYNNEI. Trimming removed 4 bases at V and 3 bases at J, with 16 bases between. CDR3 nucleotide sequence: TGTGCCAGCAGTGGGGCGGGCTACGCGGGTGGAAACACCATATATTTT. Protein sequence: CASSGAGYAGGNTIYF.

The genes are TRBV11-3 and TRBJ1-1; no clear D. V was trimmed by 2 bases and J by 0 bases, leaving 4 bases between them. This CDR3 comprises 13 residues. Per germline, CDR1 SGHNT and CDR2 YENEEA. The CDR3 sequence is CASSLSMNTEAFF. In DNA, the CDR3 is TGTGCCAGCAGCTTAAGTATGAACACTGAAGCTTTCTTT.

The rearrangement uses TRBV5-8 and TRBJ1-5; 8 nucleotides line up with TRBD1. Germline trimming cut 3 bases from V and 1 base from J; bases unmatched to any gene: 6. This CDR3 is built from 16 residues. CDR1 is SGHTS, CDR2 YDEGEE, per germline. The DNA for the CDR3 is TGTGCCAGCAGCTCCTGGACAGGGAGGAGCAATCAGCCCCAGCATTTT. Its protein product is CASSSWTGRSNQPQHF.

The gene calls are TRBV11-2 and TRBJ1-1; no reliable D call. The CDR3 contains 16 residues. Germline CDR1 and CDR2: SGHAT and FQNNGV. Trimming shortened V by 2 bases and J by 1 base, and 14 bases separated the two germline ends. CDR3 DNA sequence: TGTGCCAGCAGCTTATTGGGTCGAGGGAGGAACACTGAAGCTTTCTTT. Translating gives CASSLLGRGRNTEAFF.

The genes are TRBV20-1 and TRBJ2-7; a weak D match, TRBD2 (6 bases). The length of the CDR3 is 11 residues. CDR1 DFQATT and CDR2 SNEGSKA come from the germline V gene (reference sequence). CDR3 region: CSAPSAGREYF. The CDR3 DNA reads TGCAGCGCCCCTAGTGCGGGACGGGAGTACTTC.

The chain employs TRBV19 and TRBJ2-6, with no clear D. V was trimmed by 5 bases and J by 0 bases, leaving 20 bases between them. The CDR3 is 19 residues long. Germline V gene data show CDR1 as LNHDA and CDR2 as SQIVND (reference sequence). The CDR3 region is CASSRLAGTTSSGANVLTF. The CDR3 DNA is TGTGCCAGTAGTCGCCTCGCCGGAACTACCAGCTCTGGGGCCAACGTCCTGACTTTC.

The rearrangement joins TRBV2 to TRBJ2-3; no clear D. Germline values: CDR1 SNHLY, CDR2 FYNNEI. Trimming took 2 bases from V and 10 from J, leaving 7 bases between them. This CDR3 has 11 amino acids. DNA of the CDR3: TGTGCCAGCAGTGAAATTGAAGCGCAGTATTTT. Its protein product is CASSEIEAQYF.

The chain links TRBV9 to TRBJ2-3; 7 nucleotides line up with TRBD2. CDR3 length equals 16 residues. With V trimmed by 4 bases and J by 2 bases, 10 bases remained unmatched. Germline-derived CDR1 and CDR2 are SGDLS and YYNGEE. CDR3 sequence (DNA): TGTGCCAGCAGCACCGGATGGCGGGGGACCACAGATACGCAGTATTTT. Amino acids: CASSTGWRGTTDTQYF.

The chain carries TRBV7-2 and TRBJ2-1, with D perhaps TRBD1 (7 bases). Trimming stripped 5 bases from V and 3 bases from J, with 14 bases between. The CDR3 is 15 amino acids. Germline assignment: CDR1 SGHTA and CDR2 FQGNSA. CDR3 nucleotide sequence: TGTGCCAGCAGCAACCAGGGGGGAGGCTACAATGAGCAGTTCTTC. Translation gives CASSNQGGGYNEQFF.

The CDR3 DNA is TGTGCCAGCAGCCAAGTCGTAGGCGCGGATGAGCAGTTCTTC. This sequence encodes CASSQVVGADEQFF. V is TRBV4-2 and J is TRBJ2-1; no definite D call. Trimming took 1 base from V and 8 from J, leaving 12 bases between them. The CDR3 has 14 amino acids. CDR1 is LGHNA and CDR2 is YNFKEQ in the germline V gene.

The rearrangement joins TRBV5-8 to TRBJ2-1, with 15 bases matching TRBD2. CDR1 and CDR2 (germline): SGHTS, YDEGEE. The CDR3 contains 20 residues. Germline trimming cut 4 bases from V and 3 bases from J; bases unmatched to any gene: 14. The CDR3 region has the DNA TGTGCCAGCAGCCCACCGGGGGGGGGACTAGCGGGAGGAGGCTACAATGAGCAGTTCTTC. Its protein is CASSPPGGGLAGGGYNEQFF.

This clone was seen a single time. CDR3 region: CASSEGGGNYEQYF. Written as DNA, the CDR3 is TGTGCCAGCAGTGAAGGAGGGGGCAACTACGAGCAGTACTTC. The V and J genes are TRBV6-1 and TRBJ2-7; 7 positions agree with TRBD1. The CDR3 runs 14 residues. The germline gives CDR1 MNHNS, CDR2 SASEGT. The ends lost 1 base at V and 3 bases at J; junction bases unmatched: 3.

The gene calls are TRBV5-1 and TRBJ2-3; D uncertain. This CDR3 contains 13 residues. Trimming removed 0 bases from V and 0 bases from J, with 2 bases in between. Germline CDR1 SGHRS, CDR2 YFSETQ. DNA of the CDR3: TGCGCCAGCAGCTTGGACAGCACAGATACGCAGTATTTT. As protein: CASSLDSTDTQYF.

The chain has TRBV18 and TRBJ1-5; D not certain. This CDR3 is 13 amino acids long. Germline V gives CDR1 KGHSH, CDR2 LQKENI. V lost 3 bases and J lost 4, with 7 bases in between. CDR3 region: CASSPSGNQPQHF. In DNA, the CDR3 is TGTGCCAGCTCACCCAGTGGTAATCAGCCCCAGCATTTT. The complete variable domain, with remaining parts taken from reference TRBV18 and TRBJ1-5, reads NAGVMQNPRHLVRRRGQEARLRCSPMKGHSHVYWYRQLPEEGLKFMVYLQKENIIDESGMPKERFSAEFPKEGPSILRIQQVVRGDSAAYFCASSPSGNQPQHFGDGTRLSIL.